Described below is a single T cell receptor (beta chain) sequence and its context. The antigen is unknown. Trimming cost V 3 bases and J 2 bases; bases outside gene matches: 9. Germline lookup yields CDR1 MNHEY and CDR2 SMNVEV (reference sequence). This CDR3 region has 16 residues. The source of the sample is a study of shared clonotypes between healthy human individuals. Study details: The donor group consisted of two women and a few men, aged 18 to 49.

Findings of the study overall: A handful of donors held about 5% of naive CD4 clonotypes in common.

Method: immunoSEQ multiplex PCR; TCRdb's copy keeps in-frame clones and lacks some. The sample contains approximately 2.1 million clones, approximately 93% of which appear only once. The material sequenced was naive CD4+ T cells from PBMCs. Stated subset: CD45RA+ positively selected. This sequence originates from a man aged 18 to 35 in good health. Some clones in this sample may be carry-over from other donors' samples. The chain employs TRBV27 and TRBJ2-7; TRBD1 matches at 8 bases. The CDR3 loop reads CASSFRVGQGTYEQYF. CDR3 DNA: TGTGCCAGCAGTTTCCGAGTTGGACAGGGAACCTACGAGCAGTACTTC.